This T cell receptor beta chain originates from a study of Graves' ophthalmopathy and Graves' hyperthyroidism. V dropped 4 bases and J dropped 7 bases, with 17 bases sitting between them. CDR3 length: 15 amino acids. CDR1 SGHNT and CDR2 YYREEE come from the germline V gene (reference sequence). The sequenced template was RNA, covering the TCR beta CDR3 region. An initial RT-PCR round employing HTBI primers preceded a second-round multiplex PCR. TCRdb called the multiplex PCR reads again in MiXCR, with one record for every CDR3 protein. The data show about 1.1 million distinct CDR3 sequences, around a third seen once. The diagnostic workup employed clinical symptoms, serum thyroxine, TRAb, thyroid ultrasound and orbital computed tomography.

The chain is built from TRBV5-4 and TRBJ2-2; D is perhaps TRBD2 (6 bases). The material sequenced was peripheral blood or thyroid tissue (not recorded which). The source is an adult man with Graves' hyperthyroidism. CDR3 sequence reads: CASSPGPGRSGELFF. CDR3 sequence (DNA): TGTGCCAGCAGCCCCGGACCAGGGAGGAGCGGGGAGCTGTTTTTT.